This TCR beta chain originates from a study of OX40 agonist ivuxolimab in advanced cancers. The overall study: Patients treated during dose escalation were battling hepatocellular carcinoma, melanoma, renal cell or head and neck cancer.

Clones were read by immunoSEQ multiplex PCR, and TCRdb kept only the in-frame ones, dropping some. The table lists about 18,000 clones, approximately 84% of them singletons. Germline CDR1 reads SGHNT; CDR2 reads YYREEE (reference sequence). This CDR3 is 17 amino acids long. Trimming took 3 bases from V and 5 from J; bases not matched to a gene: 10. This chain links TRBV5-4 with TRBJ2-3; 12 bases line up with TRBD1. Sequenced material: CD4+ or CD8+ T cells sorted from blood, taken in a trial of the OX40 agonist ivuxolimab. The clonotype was recovered from an adult with an advanced solid tumor such as melanoma, head and neck, liver or kidney cancer. CDR3 sequence reads: CASSSSPGQGAGDTQYF. CDR3 bases: TGTGCCAGCAGCTCCTCCCCGGGACAGGGGGCCGGAGATACGCAGTATTTT.